This paragraph reports one T cell receptor beta chain. The entry originates in a study of blood T cell repertoires in COVID-19. As for the study in general: There were acute and convalescent COVID-19 samples, and they came from the United States, Italy and Spain.

This CDR3 region has 14 residues. With 6 bases removed from V and 7 bases from J, the gap between germline ends came to 15 bases. Germline V gene lookup returns CDR1 MDHEN and CDR2 SYDVKM. The protocol was immunoSEQ multiplex PCR, while the TCRdb copy is restricted to in-frame clones and leaves out a portion. The sample holds under 250,000 clones, under 90% seen once. The material sequenced was peripheral blood. V usage is TRBV28 and J usage is TRBJ1-4; D gene ambiguous. This clonotype was obtained from a man aged 50 to 59 with COVID-19, enrolled during active disease. This CDR3 is CASRAGALAEKLFF. The CDR3 region has the DNA TGTGCCAGCAGGGCGGGTGCACTTGCTGAAAAACTGTTTTTT.